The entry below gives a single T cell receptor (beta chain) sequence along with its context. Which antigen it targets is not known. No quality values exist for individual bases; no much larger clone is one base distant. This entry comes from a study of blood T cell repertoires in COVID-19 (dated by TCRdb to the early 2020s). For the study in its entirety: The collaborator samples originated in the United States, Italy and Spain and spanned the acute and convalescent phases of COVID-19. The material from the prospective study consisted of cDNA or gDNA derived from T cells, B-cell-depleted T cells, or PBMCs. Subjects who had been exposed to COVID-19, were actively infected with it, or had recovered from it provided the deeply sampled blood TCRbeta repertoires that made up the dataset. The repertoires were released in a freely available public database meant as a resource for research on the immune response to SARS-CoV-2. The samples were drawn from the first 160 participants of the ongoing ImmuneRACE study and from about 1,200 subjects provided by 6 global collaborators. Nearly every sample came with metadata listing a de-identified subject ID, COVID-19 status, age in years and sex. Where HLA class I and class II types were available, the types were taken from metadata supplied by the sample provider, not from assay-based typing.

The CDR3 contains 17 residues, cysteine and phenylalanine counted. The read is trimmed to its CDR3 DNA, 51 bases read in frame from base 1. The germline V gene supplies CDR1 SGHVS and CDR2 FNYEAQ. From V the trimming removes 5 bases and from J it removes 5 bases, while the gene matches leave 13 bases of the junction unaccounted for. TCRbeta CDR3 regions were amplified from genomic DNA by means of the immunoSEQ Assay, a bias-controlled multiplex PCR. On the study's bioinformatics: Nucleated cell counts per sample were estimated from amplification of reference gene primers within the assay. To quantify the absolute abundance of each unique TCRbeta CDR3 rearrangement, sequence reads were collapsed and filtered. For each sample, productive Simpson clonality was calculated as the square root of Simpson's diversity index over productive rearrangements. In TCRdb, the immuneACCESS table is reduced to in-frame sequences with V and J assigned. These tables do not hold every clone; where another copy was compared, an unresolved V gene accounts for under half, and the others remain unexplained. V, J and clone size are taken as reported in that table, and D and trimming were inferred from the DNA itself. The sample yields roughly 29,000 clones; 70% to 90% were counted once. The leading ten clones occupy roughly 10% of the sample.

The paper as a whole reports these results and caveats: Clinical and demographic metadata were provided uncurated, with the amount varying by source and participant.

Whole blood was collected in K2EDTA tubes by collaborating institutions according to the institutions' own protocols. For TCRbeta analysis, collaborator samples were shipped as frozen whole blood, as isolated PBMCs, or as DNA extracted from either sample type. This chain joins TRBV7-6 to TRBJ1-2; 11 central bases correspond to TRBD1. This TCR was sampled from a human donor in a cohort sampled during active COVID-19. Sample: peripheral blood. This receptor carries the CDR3 CASSPFSGQGARYGYTF. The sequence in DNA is TGTGCCAGCAGCCCCTTTTCCGGACAGGGGGCTCGGTATGGCTACACCTTC.